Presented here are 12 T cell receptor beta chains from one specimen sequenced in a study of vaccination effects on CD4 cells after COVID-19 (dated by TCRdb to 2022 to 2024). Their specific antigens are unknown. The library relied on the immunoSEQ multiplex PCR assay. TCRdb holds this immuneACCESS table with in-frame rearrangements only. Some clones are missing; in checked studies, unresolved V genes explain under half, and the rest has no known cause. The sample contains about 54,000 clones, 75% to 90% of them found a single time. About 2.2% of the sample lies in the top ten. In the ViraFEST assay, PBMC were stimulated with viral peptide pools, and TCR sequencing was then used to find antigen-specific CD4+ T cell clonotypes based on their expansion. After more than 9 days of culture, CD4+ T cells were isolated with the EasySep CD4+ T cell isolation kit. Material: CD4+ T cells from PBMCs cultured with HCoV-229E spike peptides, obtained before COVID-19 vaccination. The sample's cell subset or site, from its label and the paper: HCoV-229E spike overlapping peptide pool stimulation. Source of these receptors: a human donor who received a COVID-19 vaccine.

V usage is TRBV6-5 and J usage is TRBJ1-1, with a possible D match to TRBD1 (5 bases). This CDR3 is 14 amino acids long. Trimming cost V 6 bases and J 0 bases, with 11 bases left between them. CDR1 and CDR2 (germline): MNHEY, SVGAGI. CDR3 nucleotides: TGTGCCAGCAGCTGGACAACAATGAACACTGAAGCTTTCTTT. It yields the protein CASSWTTMNTEAFF.

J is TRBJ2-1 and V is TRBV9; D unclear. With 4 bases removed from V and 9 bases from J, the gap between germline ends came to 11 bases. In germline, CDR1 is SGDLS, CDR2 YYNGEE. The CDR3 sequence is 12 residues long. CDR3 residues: CASSPLRGEQFF. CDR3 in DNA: TGTGCCAGCAGCCCGCTGAGAGGTGAGCAGTTCTTC.

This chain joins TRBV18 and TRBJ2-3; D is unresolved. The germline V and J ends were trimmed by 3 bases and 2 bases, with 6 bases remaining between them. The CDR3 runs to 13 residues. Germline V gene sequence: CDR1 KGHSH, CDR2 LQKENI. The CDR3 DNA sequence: TGTGCCAGCTCACCGAGGATCACAGATACGCAGTATTTT. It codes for CASSPRITDTQYF. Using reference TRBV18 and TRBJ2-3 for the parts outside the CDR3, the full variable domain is NAGVMQNPRHLVRRRGQEARLRCSPMKGHSHVYWYRQLPEEGLKFMVYLQKENIIDESGMPKERFSAEFPKEGPSILRIQQVVRGDSAAYFCASSPRITDTQYFGPGTRLTVL.

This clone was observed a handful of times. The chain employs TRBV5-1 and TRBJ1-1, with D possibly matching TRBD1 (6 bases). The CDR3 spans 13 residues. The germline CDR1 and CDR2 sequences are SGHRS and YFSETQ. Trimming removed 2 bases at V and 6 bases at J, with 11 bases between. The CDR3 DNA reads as TGCGCCAGCAGCTTTGAAGGGGGTTCTGAAGCTTTCTTT. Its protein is CASSFEGGSEAFF.

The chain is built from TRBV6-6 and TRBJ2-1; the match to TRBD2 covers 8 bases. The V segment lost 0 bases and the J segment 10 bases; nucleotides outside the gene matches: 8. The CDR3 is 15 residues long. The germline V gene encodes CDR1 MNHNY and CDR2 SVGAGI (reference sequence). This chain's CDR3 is CASSYSGTRGWEQFF. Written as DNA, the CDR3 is TGTGCCAGCAGTTACTCTGGGACTAGGGGATGGGAGCAGTTCTTC.

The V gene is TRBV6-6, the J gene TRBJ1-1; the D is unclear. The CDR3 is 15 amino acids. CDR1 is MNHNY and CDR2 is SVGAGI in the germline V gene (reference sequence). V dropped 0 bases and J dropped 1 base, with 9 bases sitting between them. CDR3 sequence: CASSYSRGGNTEAFF. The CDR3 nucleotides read TGTGCCAGCAGTTACTCACGGGGAGGGAACACTGAAGCTTTCTTT.

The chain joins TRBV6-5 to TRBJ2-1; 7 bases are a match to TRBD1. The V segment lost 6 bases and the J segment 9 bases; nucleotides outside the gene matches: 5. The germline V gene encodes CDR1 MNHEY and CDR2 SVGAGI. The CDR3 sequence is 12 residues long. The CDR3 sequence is CASRKQGSEQFF. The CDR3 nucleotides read TGTGCCAGCAGAAAACAGGGGAGTGAGCAGTTCTTC.

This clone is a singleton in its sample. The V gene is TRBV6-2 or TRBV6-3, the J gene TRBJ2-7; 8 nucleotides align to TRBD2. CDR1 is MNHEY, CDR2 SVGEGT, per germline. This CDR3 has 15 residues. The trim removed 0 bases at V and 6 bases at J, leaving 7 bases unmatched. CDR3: CASSYSGRGGFEQYV. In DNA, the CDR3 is TGTGCCAGCAGTTACTCGGGTCGGGGGGGCTTCGAGCAGTACGTC.

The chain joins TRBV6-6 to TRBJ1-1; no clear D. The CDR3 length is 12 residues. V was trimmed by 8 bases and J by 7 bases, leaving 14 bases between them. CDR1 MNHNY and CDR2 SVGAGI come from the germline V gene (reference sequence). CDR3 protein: CASLGGEIEAFF. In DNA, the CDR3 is TGTGCCAGCCTCGGAGGCGAGATTGAAGCTTTCTTT.

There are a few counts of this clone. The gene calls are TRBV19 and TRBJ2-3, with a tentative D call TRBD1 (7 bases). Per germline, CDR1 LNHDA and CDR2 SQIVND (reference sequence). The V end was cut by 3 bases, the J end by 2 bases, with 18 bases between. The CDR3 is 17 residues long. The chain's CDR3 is CASSIRGTEGATDTQYF. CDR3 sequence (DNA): TGTGCCAGTAGTATTCGTGGGACGGAGGGGGCCACAGATACGCAGTATTTT.

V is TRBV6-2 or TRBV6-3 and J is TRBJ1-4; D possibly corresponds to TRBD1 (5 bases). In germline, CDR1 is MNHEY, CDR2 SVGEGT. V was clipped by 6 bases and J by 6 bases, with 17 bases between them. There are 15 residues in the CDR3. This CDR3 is CASSHPGRQDEKLFF. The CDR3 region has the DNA TGTGCCAGCAGCCATCCGGGACGACAAGATGAAAAACTGTTTTTT.

CDR3 in amino acids: CSASTGGGYTF. The CDR3 nucleotides read TGCAGTGCTAGCACAGGAGGTGGCTACACCTTC. The V gene is TRBV20-1, the J gene TRBJ1-2; perhaps TRBD1 as D (5 bases). Germline V gene lookup returns CDR1 DFQATT and CDR2 SNEGSKA (reference sequence). CDR3 length: 11 residues. The V gene lost 3 bases and the J gene lost 7 bases, with 9 bases spanning the gap.